Listed below are T cell receptor beta chains from one sample, sequenced in a study of cytomegalovirus exposure and HLA in healthy donors. Profiling relied on immunoSEQ multiplex PCR, and the TCRdb table lists in-frame clones only, not all of them. The table shows over 95,000 clones, with about 75% occurring only once. Sequencing was performed on PBMCs. The receptor set was obtained from a woman aged 40-49 years in good health and CMV-seropositive. Both conserved end residues are part of each CDR3. The D gene is left open where the match is weak. Size tells how often a clone was seen (once, few, many) or the class of an expanded clone, and some rows leave it out.

TRBV30	few	NA	TRBJ1-6	CAWDGMLNSPLHF	TGTGCCTGGGACGGGATGCTTAATTCACCCCTCCACTTT
TRBV4-1	NA	NA	TRBJ1-5	CASSRTNQPQHF	TGCGCCAGCAGCCGGACTAATCAGCCCCAGCATTTT
TRBV11-2	once	NA	TRBJ2-4	CASSLGQENIQYF	TGTGCCAGCAGCTTAGGACAGGAAAACATTCAGTACTTC
TRBV4-2	NA	TRBD2	TRBJ2-7	CASSQDTLAGSYEQYF	TGTGCCAGCAGCCAAGATACACTAGCGGGGTCCTACGAGCAGTACTTC
TRBV6-1	NA	NA	TRBJ1-4	CASSRGLATNEKLFF	TGTGCCAGCAGCAGAGGCCTTGCAACTAATGAAAAACTGTTTTTT
TRBV5-1	NA	TRBD1	TRBJ1-4	CASGPGTANEKLFF	TGCGCCAGCGGCCCAGGGACAGCGAATGAAAAACTGTTTTTT
TRBV2	NA	NA	TRBJ1-4	CASSGSTNEKLFF	TGTGCCAGCAGCGGGTCAACTAATGAAAAACTGTTTTTT
TRBV4-1	NA	TRBD1	TRBJ1-5	CASSPWTGPSNQPQHF	TGCGCCAGCAGCCCCTGGACAGGCCCCAGCAATCAGCCCCAGCATTTT
TRBV9	NA	NA	TRBJ1-1	CASSEYSREGRTEAFF	TGTGCCAGCAGCGAGTATTCACGGGAGGGGAGAACTGAAGCTTTCTTT
TRBV27	few	TRBD1	TRBJ1-1	CASRATGAGEAFF	TGTGCCAGCAGGGCCACAGGGGCAGGTGAAGCTTTCTTT
TRBV7-8	NA	NA	TRBJ1-1	CASSLLPREAFF	TGTGCCAGCAGCTTACTCCCGAGGGAAGCTTTCTTT
TRBV7-9	NA	NA	TRBJ1-2	CASSLIRTSSYGYTF	TGTGCCAGCAGCTTAATACGGACATCCTCATATGGCTACACCTTC
TRBV5-1	NA	TRBD2	TRBJ2-7	CASSFWLAGARSYEQYF	TGCGCCAGCAGCTTCTGGCTAGCGGGGGCCCGGAGCTACGAGCAGTACTTC
TRBV7-9	NA	NA	TRBJ2-7	CASSPDMDRTYEQYF	TGTGCCAGCAGCCCAGACATGGACAGAACCTACGAGCAGTACTTC
TRBV29-1	NA	NA	TRBJ2-7	CSVVSAGWSGEQYF	TGCAGCGTTGTCTCGGCAGGTTGGTCGGGGGAGCAGTACTTC
TRBV4-2	NA	TRBD2	TRBJ2-7	CASSQGLAGGYEQYF	TGTGCCAGCAGCCAAGGACTAGCGGGGGGATACGAGCAGTACTTC
TRBV2	NA	TRBD2	TRBJ2-2	CASSRLALGELFF	TGTGCCAGCAGTCGACTAGCTTTGGGGGAGCTGTTTTTT
TRBV30	NA	TRBD2	TRBJ2-7	CAWSVRGGYYEQYF	TGTGCCTGGAGTGTACGGGGGGGCTACTACGAGCAGTACTTC
TRBV7-9	NA	NA	TRBJ1-5	CASSFGEHQPQHF	TGTGCCAGCAGCTTCGGGGAGCATCAGCCCCAGCATTTT
TRBV27	few	NA	TRBJ1-2	CASSLSGGYYGYTF	TGTGCCAGCAGTTTATCTGGGGGCTACTATGGCTACACCTTC
TRBV6-5	NA	TRBD2	TRBJ2-7	CASSRGGYEQYF	TGTGCCAGCAGTCGCGGGGGATACGAGCAGTACTTC
TRBV27	NA	NA	TRBJ1-5	CASSPNRDIEPQHF	TGTGCCAGCAGTCCTAACAGGGATATTGAGCCCCAGCATTTT
TRBV27	NA	NA	TRBJ1-2	CASSFRGNYGYTF	TGTGCCAGCAGTTTTCGAGGAAACTATGGCTACACCTTC
TRBV27	NA	TRBD1	TRBJ1-1	CASSPRQGLNTEAFF	TGTGCCAGCAGCCCTAGACAGGGTCTGAACACTGAAGCTTTCTTT
TRBV30	NA	TRBD2	TRBJ2-3	CAWSVGPGGSPGDTQYF	TGTGCCTGGAGTGTCGGTCCGGGGGGGTCTCCTGGGGATACGCAGTATTTT
TRBV19	NA	TRBD1	TRBJ1-1	CASSMLSRDRGTEAFF	TGTGCCAGTAGTATGTTAAGCCGGGACAGGGGCACTGAAGCTTTCTTT
TRBV6-5	NA	NA	TRBJ1-1	CASTKNTEAFF	TGTGCCAGCACCAAAAACACTGAAGCTTTCTTT
TRBV6-1	NA	NA	TRBJ1-1	CASSEQGIYTEAFF	TGTGCCAGCAGTGAGCAGGGCATCTACACTGAAGCTTTCTTT
TRBV5-1	NA	NA	TRBJ2-7	CASSLGVGADEQYF	TGCGCCAGCAGCTTGGGGGTAGGCGCGGACGAGCAGTACTTC
TRBV5-1	NA	TRBD1	TRBJ2-5	CASSFWETGEETQYF	TGCGCCAGCAGCTTCTGGGAGACAGGGGAAGAGACCCAGTACTTC